The next 2 T cell receptor beta chains were all read from a single sample in a study of T cells in Graves' hyperthyroidism and ophthalmopathy. RNA transcripts yielded amplified TCR beta CDR3 regions. RT-PCR in the first round (using the HTBI primer set) targeted the TCR CDR3. TCRdb re-called the multiplex PCR reads with MiXCR, one entry per CDR3 protein. Found here are hundreds of thousands of distinct CDR3 sequences, 38% of them singletons; the top ten hold approximately 8.7%. Specimen: blood. These receptors all come from a man between 18 and 35 years old with Graves' hyperthyroidism.

The chain carries TRBV29-1 and TRBJ2-7; 7 bases align to TRBD2. V trimming: 8 bases; J trimming: 5 bases; junction bases outside the gene matches: 15. The CDR3 runs to 14 residues. Germline assignment: CDR1 SQVTM and CDR2 ANQGSEA. The CDR3 DNA is TGCAGCATTGGGTCGGAGGGAGGGCTGAACGAGCAGTACTTC. Translating it yields CSIGSEGGLNEQYF.

The V call is TRBV20-1, the J call TRBJ1-1; D not certain. Trimming shortened V by 3 bases and J by 6 bases, and 8 bases separated the two germline ends. This CDR3 has 11 amino acids. CDR1 is DFQATT, CDR2 SNEGSKA, per germline (reference sequence). This CDR3 is CSASPGSEAFF. CDR3 nucleotides: TGCAGTGCTAGTCCGGGGTCTGAAGCTTTCTTT.